The 10 T cell receptor beta chains given below trace back to one sample, sequenced in a study of regulatory and conventional T cells in RAG deficiency. The method was immunoSEQ multiplex PCR; TCRdb's version includes in-frame clones alone and lacks a portion of them. Among about 28,000 clones listed, approximately 90% were seen once. The sorted regulatory T cells were CD4+, CD25-high and CD127-low, with genomic DNA sequenced. This sample was shared with a second study, whose subject was regulatory T cells. From that study: Amplification used 52 TRBV primers and 13 TRBJ primers.

Material: Tregs sorted from blood. These receptor sequences come from a human donor in good health.

In the case of this clone: The sample carries other DNA sequences with the same CDR3. This chain joins TRBV5-1 and TRBJ1-2; D unclear. V gave up 0 bases and J gave up 4 bases, with 10 bases separating them. This CDR3 has 14 amino acids. In germline, CDR1 is SGHRS, CDR2 YFSETQ. The DNA for the CDR3 is TGCGCCAGCAGCTTGGCCTCCAGCCCCTATGGCTACACCTTC. This sequence encodes CASSLASSPYGYTF.

The chain joins TRBV6-6 to TRBJ1-6; TRBD1 might be the D (6 bases). Trimming cost V 6 bases and J 9 bases, with 18 bases left between them. Germline CDR1 is MNHNY and CDR2 is SVGAGI (reference sequence). The CDR3 runs 15 residues. CDR3 nucleotide sequence: TGTGCCAGCAGCACCGGGACACAGGGTAGTTCACCCCTCCACTTT. Translation gives CASSTGTQGSSPLHF.

The rearrangement links TRBV5-8 to TRBJ2-4; no firm D call. Germline V lookup: CDR1 SGHTS, CDR2 YDEGEE. The CDR3 consists of 15 residues. Trimming took off 1 base at V and 2 bases at J, with 10 bases between the two ends. This chain's CDR3 is CASSLMTQTKNIQYF. The DNA of the CDR3 is TGTGCCAGCAGCTTGATGACACAGACCAAAAACATTCAGTACTTC.

The chain recombines TRBV6-5 with TRBJ1-1, with TRBD1 as a possible D gene (5 bases). The germline V gene has CDR1 MNHEY and CDR2 SVGAGI. The CDR3 runs to 12 residues. The V end lost 7 bases, the J end lost 5 bases, and 11 bases lay between the germline ends. CDR3 loop: CASNRGGTEAFF. The CDR3 DNA follows: TGTGCCAGCAACCGGGGGGGGACTGAAGCTTTCTTT.

This rearrangement joins TRBV30 to TRBJ1-2, with D unresolved. V lost 4 bases, J lost 0 bases, and 9 bases lay in between. This CDR3 spans 13 amino acids. Germline CDR1 GTSNPN, CDR2 SVGIG (reference sequence). As DNA, the CDR3 is TGTGCCTGGACCTTTCAAGCTAACTATGGCTACACCTTC. Translating gives CAWTFQANYGYTF.

The chain employs TRBV21-1 and TRBJ2-5; the D call in the table, TRBD1, was not verified against the DNA. TRBV21-1 is a recognized pseudogene. There are 15 residues in the CDR3. CDR3 nucleotide sequence: TGTGCCAGCGAGACAGGGGGTGAACGGGCAGAGACCCAGTACTTC. It is translated as CASETGGERAETQYF.

The V gene is TRBV6-8, the J gene TRBJ1-2; D possibly corresponds to TRBD1 (5 bases). V lost 8 bases to trimming and J lost 6 bases, with 19 bases between them. Germline loops: CDR1 MNHGY, CDR2 SAAAGT. The CDR3 spans 14 residues. The CDR3 nucleotides are TGTGCCAGCGGCCAGGGCCACACACCAAATGGCTACACCTTC. It translates to CASGQGHTPNGYTF.

The CDR3 DNA reads as TGTGCCAGCAGCATAGCGGGGGGGCCTAATACGCAGTATTTT. Translation: CASSIAGGPNTQYF. The V and J genes are TRBV11-2 and TRBJ2-3, with 11 bases fitting TRBD2. The CDR3 contains 14 residues. Trimming cost V 5 bases and J 7 bases; bases outside gene matches: 5. Germline V lookup: CDR1 SGHAT, CDR2 FQNNGV.

The genes are TRBV15 and TRBJ2-5, with 7 bases fitting TRBD1. The CDR3 loop spans 11 amino acids. Germline V CDR1 and CDR2: LNHNV, YYDKDF (reference sequence). CDR3 amino acids: CSDRVQETQYF. The CDR3, as DNA: TGTTCAGACAGGGTTCAAGAGACCCAGTACTTC. Full variable domain (remainder filled in from reference TRBV15 and TRBJ2-5): DAMVIQNPRYQVTQFGKPVTLSCSQTLNHNVMYWYQQKSSQAPKLLFHYYDKDFNNEADTPDNFQSRRPNTSFCFLDIRSPGLGDTAMYLCSDRVQETQYFGPGTRLLVL.

The V gene is TRBV7-3, the J gene TRBJ2-6; the D call may be TRBD1 or TRBD2 (5 bases each). V was cut by 6 bases and J by 9 bases, with 12 bases left in between. The length of the CDR3 is 13 residues. In germline, CDR1 is SGHTA, CDR2 FQGTGA. This CDR3 reads CASSRGRDNVLTF. For the CDR3, the DNA is TGTGCCAGCAGTAGGGGCCGGGACAACGTCCTGACTTTC.